The clone carrying this T cell receptor (beta chain) was detected a few times. The antigen remains undetermined. This sample was included in a study of T cells in Graves' hyperthyroidism and ophthalmopathy. Trimming took 1 base from V and 3 from J; bases not matched to a gene: 7. CDR1 and CDR2 (germline): SGHRS, YFSETQ. The CDR3 spans 15 residues. Whole-study results and caveats: Blood samples included most of the expanded thyroid clonotypes exceeding 0.001.

The CDR3 regions of TCR beta were amplified from RNA transcripts. First-round RT-PCR of the TCR CDR3 relied on the HTBI primer set. TCRdb re-called the multiplex PCR reads with MiXCR, one entry per CDR3 protein. The table has fewer than 350,000 distinct CDR3 sequences, 13% to 15% seen once. The blood sample predates any ophthalmopathy symptoms, coming from first hyperthyroidism diagnosis. PBMCs were obtained from about 9.9 ml fresh peripheral blood. The sequence was obtained from a woman between 50 and 59 years old with Graves' hyperthyroidism that later progressed to Graves' ophthalmopathy. The genes are TRBV5-1 and TRBJ2-7; TRBD2 agrees at 7 bases. Sequencing was carried out using blood. In nucleotides, the CDR3 is TGCGCCAGCAGCTTGCTCGGCGGGAGCCTCTACGAGCAGTACTTC. Encoded protein: CASSLLGGSLYEQYF.